Presented here are 25 T cell receptor beta chains from one specimen sequenced in a study of T cell repertoires in cytomegalovirus infection. TCRdb re-derived calls from the reads in MiXCR, one entry per CDR3 protein. This table holds roughly 640,000 distinct CDR3 sequences, about 24% found once. The sample was CD8+ T cells from PBMCs. These receptors came from a human donor in good health (CMV status not recorded). Some clones in this sample may be carry-over from other donors' samples.

This clonotype was counted once. Written as DNA, the CDR3 is TGTGCCAGCAGCCAAGTTTCAGGGCTCAGCGAGCAGTTCTTC. Its translation: CASSQVSGLSEQFF. The genes are TRBV14 and TRBJ2-1; possible D gene TRBD1, 5 bases. The germline gives CDR1 SGHDN, CDR2 FVKESK. V lost 1 base to trimming and J lost 10 bases, with 14 bases between them. The CDR3 extends over 14 amino acids.

This clonotype has a handful of counts. The gene calls are TRBV5-5 and TRBJ2-3; no definite D call. The germline V gene has CDR1 SGHKS and CDR2 YYEKEE (reference sequence). The CDR3 consists of 15 residues. V lost 1 base to trimming and J lost 4 bases, with 13 bases between them. The chain's CDR3 is CASSLPRRAADTQYF. The CDR3 DNA follows: TGTGCCAGCAGCTTGCCCCGAAGGGCCGCAGATACGCAGTATTTT. The full variable domain, completed using reference TRBV5-5 and TRBJ2-3, is DAGVTQSPTHLIKTRGQQVTLRCSPISGHKSVSWYQQVLGQGPQFIFQYYEKEERGRGNFPDRFSARQFPNYSSELNVNALLLGDSALYLCASSLPRRAADTQYFGPGTRLTVL.

This clonotype was observed at least ten times. The genes are TRBV7-2 and TRBJ2-7; 8 positions match TRBD2. The CDR3 spans 14 residues. The J segment lost 3 bases and the V segment lost 1 base, leaving 2 bases of the junction unmatched. In germline, CDR1 is SGHTA, CDR2 FQGNSA. CDR3 loop: CASSLVAGNYEQYV. DNA for the CDR3: TGTGCCAGCAGCTTAGTAGCGGGGAACTACGAGCAGTACGTC.

This clonotype appeared many times. The chain is built from TRBV7-2 and TRBJ2-3, with a possible D match to TRBD2 (6 bases). Trimming removed 2 bases at V and 1 base at J, with 16 bases between. The CDR3 spans 17 residues. Germline CDR1 reads SGHTA; CDR2 reads FQGNSA. The CDR3 DNA follows: TGTGCCAGCAGCTTAAACCTCGGGACTCCCCGCACAGATACGCAGTATTTT. It encodes CASSLNLGTPRTDTQYF.

The rearrangement links TRBV7-9 to TRBJ1-5; weak D call: TRBD1 (6 bases). The CDR3 is 14 residues long. Germline values: CDR1 SEHNR, CDR2 FQNEAQ (reference sequence). The V end was cut by 3 bases, the J end by 4 bases, with 10 bases between. CDR3 DNA sequence: TGTGCCAGCAGCTTGGGGGGGGCGAATCAGCCCCAGCATTTT. This sequence encodes CASSLGGANQPQHF.

Turning to this clonotype: A junction boundary mismatches the germline segment, possibly from a read error. This rearrangement joins TRBV23-1 to TRBJ2-3; TRBD2 matches at 14 bases. TRBV23-1 is flagged as an ORF with uncertain function. The CDR3 is 16 residues long. The CDR3 loop reads CASTLKTSGGADTRYF. The CDR3 DNA follows: TGCGCCAGCACCCTAAAGACTAGCGGGGGGGCGGATACGCGGTATTTT.

This clonotype was observed a handful of times. This chain joins TRBV7-6 and TRBJ1-1; 10 bases are shared with TRBD1. Per germline, CDR1 SGHVS and CDR2 FNYEAQ. This CDR3 comprises 13 residues. With 5 bases clipped from V and 6 bases from J, the junction kept 3 bases outside the gene matches. CDR3 in DNA: TGTGCCAGCAGCGGGGGGACAGGGGCTGAAGCTTTCTTT. Its translation is CASSGGTGAEAFF.

The sample holds a few counts of this clonotype. The CDR3 protein is CSARVRGGLSYEQYV. CDR3 coding DNA: TGCAGTGCTAGAGTAAGAGGGGGGCTCTCCTACGAGCAGTACGTC. J is TRBJ2-7 and V is TRBV20-1; perhaps D is TRBD1 or TRBD2 (6 bases each). Germline V CDR1 and CDR2: DFQATT, SNEGSKA (reference sequence). The germline V and J ends were trimmed by 1 base and 0 bases, with 13 bases remaining between them. The CDR3 has 15 residues.

A few counts support this clonotype. The rearrangement links TRBV2 to TRBJ2-7; unclear D gene. In germline, CDR1 is SNHLY, CDR2 FYNNEI. This CDR3 has 15 amino acids. Trimming took off 1 base at V and 4 bases at J, with 14 bases between the two ends. The CDR3 DNA sequence: TGTGCCAGCAGTGAAGGCGGTATTGACCTTTACGAGCAGTACTTC. Its translation is CASSEGGIDLYEQYF.

The J gene is TRBJ1-2, the V gene TRBV13, with D perhaps TRBD1 (6 bases). The germline V and J ends were trimmed by 5 bases and 6 bases, with 16 bases remaining between them. The CDR3 extends over 14 amino acids. The germline CDR1 and CDR2 sequences are PRHDT and FYEKMQ (reference sequence). The CDR3 nucleotides read TGTGCCAGCAGCCAAAGGGGGGGTCGGCATGGCTACACCTTC. Protein: CASSQRGGRHGYTF.

Only a few counts were recorded for this clonotype. Since a much larger clone is just one base distant, this may be a read error. V and J are TRBV7-2 and TRBJ1-5, with 8 bases matching TRBD1. Per germline, CDR1 SGHTA and CDR2 FQGNSA. This CDR3 has 13 amino acids. In DNA form, the CDR3 reads TGTGCCGGCAGCGTCGGACAGGGCCAGCCCCAGCATTTT. It codes for CAGSVGQGQPQHF.

The V and J genes are TRBV6-1 and TRBJ2-7; 12 bases are a match to TRBD1. This CDR3 is built from 14 residues. With 3 bases clipped from V and 5 bases from J, the junction kept 2 bases outside the gene matches. Germline loops: CDR1 MNHNS, CDR2 SASEGT. For the CDR3, the DNA is TGTGCCAGCAGTGAGGGGACAGGGGGCCACGAGCAGTACGTC. This gives the protein CASSEGTGGHEQYV.

This clonotype appeared a few times. The chain couples TRBV29-1 to TRBJ1-2, with TRBD1 matching 7 bases. The germline V gene encodes CDR1 SQVTM and CDR2 ANQGSEA. The CDR3 is made up of 13 amino acids. J gave up 6 bases and V 6 bases, and 10 bases lay outside the gene matches. CDR3 sequence reads: CSVRDRAKDGYTF. CDR3 DNA sequence: TGCAGCGTCAGGGACAGAGCGAAAGATGGCTACACCTTC. Combining the CDR3 with reference TRBV29-1 and TRBJ1-2 gives the whole variable domain SAVISQKPSRDICQRGTSLTIQCQVDSQVTMMFWYRQQPGQSLTLIATANQGSEATYESGFVIDKFPISRPNLTFSTLTVSNMSPEDSSIYLCSVRDRAKDGYTFGSGTRLTVV.

This clonotype was seen a single time. The V call is TRBV29-1, the J call TRBJ2-5; perhaps TRBD1 as D (5 bases). The CDR3 is made up of 13 amino acids. Per the germline V gene, CDR1 is SQVTM and CDR2 is ANQGSEA. V lost 3 bases to trimming and J lost 5 bases, with 13 bases between them. The CDR3 DNA sequence: TGCAGCGTTGATGGGTGGGGCGGCGAGACCCAGTACTTC. Translated: CSVDGWGGETQYF.

This clonotype was found many times. This sequence joins TRBV7-2 and TRBJ2-6; unclear D gene. CDR1 and CDR2 (germline): SGHTA, FQGNSA. This CDR3 has 14 amino acids. V lost 0 bases, J lost 2 bases, and 2 bases lay in between. The CDR3 DNA reads TGTGCCAGCAGCTTAGCGGCTGGGGCCAACGTCCTGACTTTC. This sequence encodes CASSLAAGANVLTF.

This clonotype has a count of ten or more. The chain combines TRBV7-9 with TRBJ1-2; no clear D gene. Between the trimmed V and J ends, which lost 2 bases and 4 bases, there was a span of 14 bases. The CDR3 runs to 15 residues. In germline, CDR1 is SEHNR, CDR2 FQNEAQ (reference sequence). For the CDR3, the DNA is TGTGCCAGCAGCTTAATAGGCTTGGAGGGCTATGGCTACACCTTC. Translation gives CASSLIGLEGYGYTF.

This clonotype was observed at least ten times. The junction does not match germline at one end; this may be a read error. The rearrangement links TRBV4-1 to TRBJ1-1; a weak D match, TRBD1 (5 bases). The CDR3 extends over 12 amino acids. Germline CDR1 is MGHRA and CDR2 is YSYEKL. The CDR3 DNA sequence: TGTGCCAGCAGTCAGGGTAGAACTGAAGCTTTCTTT. Amino acids: CASSQGRTEAFF.

This clonotype appeared a single time. The chain employs TRBV28 and TRBJ1-2; D unclear. The CDR3 consists of 12 residues. Germline CDR1 and CDR2: MDHEN and SYDVKM. Trimming pared 6 bases from V and 8 bases from J, leaving 13 bases between. The CDR3 sequence is CASSFTWGGYTF. CDR3 coding DNA: TGTGCCAGCAGCTTTACATGGGGAGGCTACACCTTC.

This clonotype has more than one count but fewer than ten. V is TRBV27 and J is TRBJ2-3, with 9 bases aligning to TRBD1. CDR3 length: 14 amino acids. V was clipped by 5 bases and J by 6 bases; unmatched bases: 6. Per germline, CDR1 MNHEY and CDR2 SMNVEV (reference sequence). The DNA for the CDR3 is TGTGCCAGCAGTCCTACAGGGGGCATTGATACGCAGTATTTT. It is translated as CASSPTGGIDTQYF.

The table lists this clonotype with a few counts. The junction shows a germline mismatch at one end, possibly a read error. This chain links TRBV2 with TRBJ2-2; possibly TRBD2 for D (5 bases). CDR3 length: 15 amino acids. Germline V gives CDR1 SNHLY, CDR2 FYNNEI. The CDR3 bases are TGTGCCAGCAGTGAAGGCGCCCAGAACACCGGGGAGCTGTGTTTT. As protein: CASSEGAQNTGELCF. The full variable domain, its missing parts supplied by reference TRBV2 and TRBJ2-2, is EPEVTQTPSHQVTQMGQEVILRCVPISNHLYFYWYRQILGQKVEFLVSFYNNEISEKSEIFDDQFSVERPDGSNFTLKIRSTKLEDSAMYFCASSEGAQNTGELCFGEGSRLTVL.

With regard to this clonotype: This sequence may be a read error, since a much larger clone differs from it by one base. This chain links TRBV10-3 with TRBJ1-1; the match to TRBD1 covers 10 bases. The CDR3 is 14 amino acids. V was clipped by 8 bases and J by 6 bases; unmatched bases: 9. Germline CDR1 is ENHRY and CDR2 is SYGVKD. The CDR3: CAIAPGQGDSEAFF. CDR3 coding DNA: TGTGCCATCGCCCCCGGACAGGGGGACTCTGAAGCTTTCTTT.

This clonotype was recorded many times. The chain carries TRBV10-3 and TRBJ2-5; D tentatively reads TRBD1 or TRBD2 (5 bases each). This CDR3 has 16 amino acids. V was trimmed by 8 bases and J by 4 bases, leaving 23 bases between them. Germline V gene sequence: CDR1 ENHRY, CDR2 SYGVKD. The CDR3: CAILVRERGRRETQYF. DNA of the CDR3: TGTGCCATCTTAGTCCGGGAAAGGGGTCGGCGAGAGACCCAGTACTTC.

In this sample, this clonotype turned up a few times. The junction departs from germline at one end; a sequencing error may be responsible. This chain joins TRBV7-9 and TRBJ2-5, with D possibly TRBD1 on 6 matching bases. CDR3 size: 15 residues. Germline V gene data show CDR1 as SEHNR and CDR2 as FQNEAQ (reference sequence). CDR3 loop: CASTLEGDLQETQYF. CDR3 in DNA: TGTGCCAGCACCTTAGAGGGGGACCTCCAAGAGACCCAGTACTTC.

The J gene is TRBJ2-1, the V gene TRBV4-3; 12 nucleotides align to TRBD2. The germline CDR1 and CDR2 sequences are LGHNA and YSLEER. The CDR3 has 16 amino acids. The ends lost 2 bases at V and 7 bases at J; junction bases unmatched: 6. This chain's CDR3 is CASSQLSSGGANEQFF. The CDR3 DNA follows: TGCGCCAGCAGCCAACTCTCTAGCGGGGGGGCGAATGAGCAGTTCTTC.

This clonotype showed up many times. The rearrangement uses TRBV7-6 and TRBJ1-1; D uncertain. The CDR3 spans 15 residues. Germline V gene data show CDR1 as SGHVS and CDR2 as FNYEAQ. With 1 base removed from V and 0 bases from J, the gap between germline ends came to 9 bases. CDR3 loop: CASSLVQNMNTEAFF. The CDR3 coding sequence is TGTGCCAGCAGCTTAGTACAGAACATGAACACTGAAGCTTTCTTT.